This entry lists 28 T cell receptor beta chains sequenced from one sample in a study of T cell responses to AZD1222 COVID-19 vaccine. Clones were sequenced by immunoSEQ multiplex PCR, and TCRdb holds only the in-frame ones, with some missing. The sample consists of about 160,000 clones, approximately 91% of them appearing once. The sample consisted of peripheral blood, taken on day 0 of AZD1222 vaccination. The source is an adult in good health.

The rearrangement links TRBV7-2 to TRBJ2-7; 10 nucleotides align to TRBD1. The CDR3 sequence is 15 residues long. The germline CDR1 and CDR2 sequences are SGHTA and FQGNSA. V was pared by 2 bases and J by 2 bases, with 3 bases of the junction left unmatched. CDR3 DNA: TGTGCCAGCAGCTTATTAGGGACAGGGGCCTACGAGCAGTACTTC. Translated: CASSLLGTGAYEQYF.

The rearrangement links TRBV28 to TRBJ2-7; 11 bases map to TRBD2. The CDR3 runs 14 residues. Germline lookup yields CDR1 MDHEN and CDR2 SYDVKM. J lost 4 bases, V lost 5 bases, and 4 bases had no gene match. CDR3 protein: CASSRLAGKYEQYF. The CDR3 nucleotides are TGTGCCAGCAGTCGACTAGCGGGGAAATACGAGCAGTACTTC.

J is TRBJ2-7 and V is TRBV5-1, with 7 bases fitting TRBD2. V was pared by 1 base and J by 4 bases, with 5 bases of the junction left unmatched. CDR1 and CDR2 from the germline V gene are SGHRS and YFSETQ. The CDR3 covers 14 residues. CDR3 sequence reads: CASSLREDRYEQYF. The CDR3 DNA follows: TGCGCCAGCAGCTTGCGGGAGGATCGTTACGAGCAGTACTTC.

The chain uses TRBV7-2 and TRBJ2-7; the D gene is possibly TRBD1 (7 bases). CDR3 length equals 14 residues. V gave up 4 bases and J gave up 4 bases, with 14 bases separating them. CDR1 is SGHTA, CDR2 FQGNSA, per germline. CDR3 loop: CASSSQGGGYEQYF. The CDR3 DNA reads TGTGCCAGCAGCTCCCAGGGGGGCGGGTACGAGCAGTACTTC.

The chain combines TRBV30 with TRBJ1-1; D is possibly TRBD1 (6 bases). CDR1 is GTSNPN, CDR2 SVGIG, per germline (reference sequence). The CDR3 totals 14 residues. Trimming cost V 4 bases and J 2 bases, with 14 bases left between them. This chain's CDR3 is CAWNFGRGNTEAFF. The CDR3 region has the DNA TGTGCCTGGAATTTCGGCAGGGGAAACACTGAAGCTTTCTTT.

The V gene is TRBV5-6, the J gene TRBJ2-3; D possibly corresponds to TRBD2 (7 bases). Trimming removed 3 bases at V and 6 bases at J, with 14 bases between. CDR3 length: 14 amino acids. Germline assignment: CDR1 SGHDT and CDR2 YYEEEE. CDR3 nucleotide sequence: TGTGCCAGCAGCTCGCCCGGGGGGCCGGATACGCAGTATTTT. Amino acids: CASSSPGGPDTQYF.

The rearrangement joins TRBV6-2 or TRBV6-3 to TRBJ2-1; TRBD1 matches at 8 bases. The CDR3 consists of 14 residues. The germline V gene encodes CDR1 MNHEY and CDR2 SVGEGT. V shed 6 bases and J 8 bases; nucleotides not matched to a gene: 9. In nucleotides, the CDR3 is TGTGCCAGCAGCCTCGACAGGGGACGAGATGAGCAGTTCTTC. Protein: CASSLDRGRDEQFF.

This chain joins TRBV3-1 (or the pseudogene TRBV3-2) and TRBJ1-2, with TRBD1 identical over 9 bases. V shed 4 bases, J shed 2 bases, and the junction held 8 bases outside the gene matches. The CDR3 loop spans 16 amino acids. Germline-derived CDR1 and CDR2 are LGHDT and YNNKEL (reference sequence). The CDR3 loop is CASSPSTGGGNYGYTF. In nucleotides, the CDR3 is TGTGCCAGCAGCCCCTCGACAGGGGGAGGGAACTATGGCTACACCTTC.

The chain recombines TRBV28 with TRBJ2-7; D is unresolved. The CDR3 has 14 amino acids. Germline V gene lookup returns CDR1 MDHEN and CDR2 SYDVKM. V was pared by 5 bases and J by 3 bases, with 14 bases between. CDR3 in amino acids: CASSQSRPIYEQYF. The DNA for the CDR3 is TGTGCCAGCAGTCAATCTAGACCGATCTACGAGCAGTACTTC.

V is TRBV5-6 and J is TRBJ2-3; TRBD2 aligns across 12 bases. V shed 3 bases, J shed 7 bases, and the junction held 6 bases outside the gene matches. This CDR3 contains 15 residues. Germline CDR1 and CDR2: SGHDT and YYEEEE. The CDR3 nucleotides read TGTGCCAGCAGCTCGACGGGACTAGCGGGTCATACGCAGTATTTT. Protein product: CASSSTGLAGHTQYF.

This clone is termed medium-sized. CDR3 sequence reads: CASSEQATGELFF. Written as DNA, the CDR3 is TGTGCCAGCAGTGAGCAGGCCACCGGGGAGCTGTTTTTT. The chain combines TRBV6-4 with TRBJ2-2; D gene uncertain. Germline values: CDR1 MRHNA, CDR2 SNTAGT. The ends were cut back, 3 bases at V and 4 bases at J, with 6 bases in the middle. The CDR3 runs to 13 residues.

CDR3 region: CASSPRGEDGYTF. DNA for the CDR3: TGTGCCAGCTCACCACGGGGGGAGGATGGCTACACCTTC. The chain employs TRBV18 and TRBJ1-2; D might be TRBD1 (5 bases). The CDR3 has 13 residues. Germline V gene lookup returns CDR1 KGHSH and CDR2 LQKENI. V gave up 1 base and J gave up 6 bases, with 9 bases separating them.

This chain uses TRBV24-1 with TRBJ2-2, with 8 nucleotides matching TRBD2. Germline assignment: CDR1 KGHDR and CDR2 SFDVKD. V was pared by 8 bases and J by 7 bases, with 14 bases of the junction left unmatched. CDR3 length: 16 amino acids. For the CDR3, the DNA is TGTGCCACCACGGGACCTGGAACAGCGGGAGTCGGGGAGCTGTTTTTT. Protein sequence: CATTGPGTAGVGELFF.

J is TRBJ1-1 and V is TRBV5-5; 10 bases map to TRBD1. J lost 1 base, V lost 4 bases, and 10 bases had no gene match. This CDR3 has 17 amino acids. Germline V gene sequence: CDR1 SGHKS, CDR2 YYEKEE (reference sequence). CDR3 sequence: CASSPGQGRVGNTEAFF. For the CDR3, the DNA is TGTGCCAGCAGCCCGGGACAGGGGCGAGTAGGGAACACTGAAGCTTTCTTT.

J is TRBJ2-6 and V is TRBV28; D gene uncertain. Germline CDR1 is MDHEN and CDR2 is SYDVKM. The CDR3 is made up of 14 amino acids. The V end was cut by 6 bases, the J end by 3 bases, with 9 bases between. DNA of the CDR3: TGTGCCAGCAGCTCGGGTGATGGGGCCAACGTCCTGACTTTC. This translates into CASSSGDGANVLTF.

This sequence joins TRBV4-3 and TRBJ2-3; 7 bases match TRBD2. The CDR3 covers 17 residues. In germline, CDR1 is LGHNA, CDR2 YSLEER. V shed 2 bases, J shed 0 bases, and the junction held 8 bases outside the gene matches. The CDR3 sequence is CASSQSRGSGSTDTQYF. The CDR3, as DNA: TGCGCCAGCAGCCAATCGCGGGGTAGCGGGAGCACAGATACGCAGTATTTT.

This clone appeared a single time. The chain combines TRBV2 with TRBJ2-1; perhaps TRBD2 as D (5 bases). This CDR3 contains 16 residues. Germline V CDR1 and CDR2: SNHLY, FYNNEI. Trimming removed 1 base from V and 3 bases from J, with 13 bases in between. The CDR3 reads CASSEERAAIYNEQFF. As DNA, the CDR3 is TGTGCCAGCAGTGAAGAACGAGCGGCGATCTACAATGAGCAGTTCTTC.

The chain links TRBV4-1 to TRBJ1-2; TRBD1 matches at 8 bases. CDR3 length equals 16 residues. With 0 bases clipped from V and 1 base from J, the junction kept 4 bases outside the gene matches. Germline V gene sequence: CDR1 MGHRA, CDR2 YSYEKL. The CDR3 bases are TGCGCCAGCAGCCAAGATTGGGACAGGAATAACTATGGCTACACCTTC. It encodes CASSQDWDRNNYGYTF.

V gene TRBV7-3 combines with J gene TRBJ2-3; the match to TRBD1 covers 11 bases. The CDR3 covers 17 residues. CDR1 is SGHTA and CDR2 is FQGTGA in the germline V gene. The trim removed 4 bases at V and 3 bases at J, leaving 9 bases unmatched. The CDR3 region is CASSSQGTGGRTDTQYF. CDR3 nucleotide sequence: TGTGCCAGCAGCTCCCAAGGGACAGGGGGAAGGACAGATACGCAGTATTTT. Filled out from reference TRBV7-3 and TRBJ2-3, the complete variable domain reads GAGVSQTPSNKVTEKGKYVELRCDPISGHTALYWYRQSLGQGPEFLIYFQGTGAADDSGLPNDRFFAVRPEGSVSTLKIQRTERGDSAVYLCASSSQGTGGRTDTQYFGPGTRLTVL.

The chain uses TRBV7-2 and TRBJ1-1, with 7 bases fitting TRBD1. The CDR3 loop spans 14 amino acids. The germline CDR1 and CDR2 sequences are SGHTA and FQGNSA. With V trimmed by 4 bases and J by 3 bases, 5 bases remained unmatched. CDR3 in DNA: TGTGCCAGCAGCTGGACTACAGGGGACACTGAAGCTTTCTTT. This sequence encodes CASSWTTGDTEAFF.

The rearrangement links TRBV28 to TRBJ1-2, with 9 nucleotides matching TRBD1. The CDR3 is made up of 16 amino acids. Germline-derived CDR1 and CDR2 are MDHEN and SYDVKM. With V trimmed by 5 bases and J by 6 bases, 13 bases remained unmatched. CDR3 protein: CASSPIGTGLVNGYTF. The CDR3 DNA follows: TGTGCCAGCAGTCCGATAGGGACAGGGCTCGTCAATGGCTACACCTTC.

The chain couples TRBV4-3 to TRBJ2-1, with D perhaps matching TRBD1 or TRBD2 (6 bases each). The CDR3 consists of 15 residues. V was cut by 1 base and J by 5 bases, with 12 bases left in between. Germline V lookup: CDR1 LGHNA, CDR2 YSLEER. The CDR3 protein is CASSQGPGAHNEQFF. CDR3 coding DNA: TGCGCCAGCAGCCAAGGGCCGGGGGCACACAATGAGCAGTTCTTC.

The chain has TRBV6-5 and TRBJ1-6, with TRBD1 as a possible D gene (5 bases). The CDR3 is made up of 15 amino acids. Trimming took 8 bases from V and 7 from J, leaving 18 bases between them. The V gene's germline CDR1 is MNHEY and CDR2 SVGAGI. CDR3 sequence (DNA): TGTGCCAGCTCACTTGATCGGGGCACGAATTCACCCCTCCACTTT. Amino acid sequence: CASSLDRGTNSPLHF.

In its sample, this clone was seen once. Other DNA sequences within the sample encode an identical CDR3. The chain recombines TRBV20-1 with TRBJ2-7, with D uncertain. Looked up from germline, CDR1 is DFQATT and CDR2 is SNEGSKA (reference sequence). CDR3 length: 10 residues. The ends were cut back, 3 bases at V and 9 bases at J, with 9 bases in the middle. The CDR3 DNA sequence: TGCAGTGCTAGCTCGCACGGGCAGTACTTC. Residues: CSASSHGQYF.

This clone was recorded once. The V gene is TRBV5-1, the J gene TRBJ2-7; no clear D. Germline V lookup: CDR1 SGHRS, CDR2 YFSETQ. The CDR3 covers 12 residues. With 6 bases removed from V and 1 base from J, the gap between germline ends came to 8 bases. This chain's CDR3 is CASMSGSYEQYF. In DNA, the CDR3 is TGCGCCAGCATGTCCGGATCCTACGAGCAGTACTTC. The variable domain in full, with the rest retrieved from reference TRBV5-1 and TRBJ2-7, is KAGVTQTPRYLIKTRGQQVTLSCSPISGHRSVSWYQQTPGQGLQFLFEYFSETQRNKGNFPGRFSGRQFSNSRSEMNVSTLELGDSALYLCASMSGSYEQYFGPGTRLTVT.

The V and J genes are TRBV25-1 and TRBJ2-7, with D tentatively TRBD2 (5 bases). Germline CDR1 is MGHDK and CDR2 is SYGVNS. The CDR3 is 15 residues long. Trimming took 2 bases from V and 0 from J, leaving 11 bases between them. For the CDR3, the DNA is TGTGCCAGCAGTGAAACGGGAAGGAGCTCCTACGAGCAGTACTTC. Residues: CASSETGRSSYEQYF.

The CDR3 bases are TGTGCCAGCAGCCCCCAAGAGGGCGAGCAGTACTTC. Its translation is CASSPQEGEQYF. The rearrangement uses TRBV7-2 and TRBJ2-7; perhaps TRBD2 as D (5 bases). Germline lookup yields CDR1 SGHTA and CDR2 FQGNSA. This CDR3 is 12 amino acids long. Trimming stripped 5 bases from V and 6 bases from J, with 11 bases between.

The chain carries TRBV6-2 or TRBV6-3 and TRBJ1-2, with 9 bases fitting TRBD1. The V gene's germline CDR1 is MNHEY and CDR2 SVGEGT. The CDR3 has 16 residues. J was trimmed by 8 bases and V by 6 bases; bases with no gene match: 16. This CDR3 is CASSPESGQGPGGYTF. CDR3 in DNA: TGTGCCAGCAGCCCGGAGTCGGGACAGGGACCAGGGGGCTACACCTTC.